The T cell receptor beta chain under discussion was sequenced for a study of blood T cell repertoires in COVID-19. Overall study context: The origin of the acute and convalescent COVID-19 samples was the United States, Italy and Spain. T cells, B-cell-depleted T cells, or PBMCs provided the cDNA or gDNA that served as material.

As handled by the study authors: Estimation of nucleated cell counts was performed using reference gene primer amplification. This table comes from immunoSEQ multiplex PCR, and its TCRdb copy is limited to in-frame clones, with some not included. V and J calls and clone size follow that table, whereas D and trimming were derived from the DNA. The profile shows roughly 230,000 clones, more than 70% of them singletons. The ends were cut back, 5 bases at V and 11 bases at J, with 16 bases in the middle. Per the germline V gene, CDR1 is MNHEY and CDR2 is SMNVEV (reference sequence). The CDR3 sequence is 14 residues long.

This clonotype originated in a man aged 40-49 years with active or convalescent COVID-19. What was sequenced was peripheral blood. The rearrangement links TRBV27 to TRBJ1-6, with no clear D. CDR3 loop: CASSEDGGNTPLHF. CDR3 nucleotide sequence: TGTGCCAGCAGTGAAGACGGAGGGAATACACCCCTCCACTTT.